What follows is one T cell receptor (beta chain) and its context. These data originate in a study of blood T cell repertoires in COVID-19. Using immunoSEQ multiplex PCR, the repertoire was profiled, and TCRdb retains in-frame clones only, with some absent. In the table there are around 250,000 clones, around 89% of which are singletons. V was trimmed by 0 bases and J by 6 bases, leaving 10 bases between them. From germline, CDR1 is SGDLS and CDR2 YYNGEE. This CDR3 is 14 amino acids long. Sequenced sample: PBMCs or T cells enriched from blood (not recorded which). The receptor was derived from a woman aged 25 to 39 who had recovered from COVID-19. The chain carries TRBV9 and TRBJ2-1, with D tentatively TRBD1 (5 bases). As DNA, the CDR3 is TGTGCCAGCAGCGTAGGAGGACACGGCAATGAGCAGTTCTTC. Translated: CASSVGGHGNEQFF.